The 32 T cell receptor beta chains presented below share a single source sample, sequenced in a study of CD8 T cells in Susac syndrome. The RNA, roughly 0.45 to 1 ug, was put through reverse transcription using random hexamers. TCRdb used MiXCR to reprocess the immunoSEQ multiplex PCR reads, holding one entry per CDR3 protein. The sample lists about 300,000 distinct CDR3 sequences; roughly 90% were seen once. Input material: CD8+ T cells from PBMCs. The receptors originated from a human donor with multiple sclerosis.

CDR3 residues: CSARGLHRDRTSNEQFF. The CDR3 nucleotides read TGCAGTGCTAGAGGCCTTCACCGGGACCGGACGAGCAATGAGCAGTTCTTC. The chain has TRBV20-1 and TRBJ2-1; D may match TRBD1 or TRBD2 (5 bases each). Germline V lookup: CDR1 DFQATT, CDR2 SNEGSKA (reference sequence). CDR3 size: 17 residues. V was shortened by 1 base and J by 6 bases, with 22 bases between the two germline ends.

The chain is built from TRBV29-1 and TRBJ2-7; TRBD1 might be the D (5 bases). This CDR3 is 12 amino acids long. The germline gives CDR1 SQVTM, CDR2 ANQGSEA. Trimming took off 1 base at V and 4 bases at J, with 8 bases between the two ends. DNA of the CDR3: TGCAGCGTTGAAGTGCAGGGTTACGAGCAGTACTTC. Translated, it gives CSVEVQGYEQYF.

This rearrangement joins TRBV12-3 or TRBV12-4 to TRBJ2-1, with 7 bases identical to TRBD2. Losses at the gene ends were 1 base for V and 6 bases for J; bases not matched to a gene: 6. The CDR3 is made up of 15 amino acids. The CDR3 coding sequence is TGTGCCAGCAGTTTAGGACTAGCCGACACCAATGAGCAGTTCTTC. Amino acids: CASSLGLADTNEQFF.

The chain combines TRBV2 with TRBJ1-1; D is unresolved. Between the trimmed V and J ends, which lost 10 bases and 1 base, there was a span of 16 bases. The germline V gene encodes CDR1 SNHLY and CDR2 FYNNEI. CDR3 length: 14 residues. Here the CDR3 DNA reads TGTGCCACCTCAGACACGGCTGCGAACACTGAAGCTTTCTTT. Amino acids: CATSDTAANTEAFF. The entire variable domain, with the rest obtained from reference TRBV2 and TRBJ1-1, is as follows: EPEVTQTPSHQVTQMGQEVILRCVPISNHLYFYWYRQILGQKVEFLVSFYNNEISEKSEIFDDQFSVERPDGSNFTLKIRSTKLEDSAMYFCATSDTAANTEAFFGQGTRLTVV.

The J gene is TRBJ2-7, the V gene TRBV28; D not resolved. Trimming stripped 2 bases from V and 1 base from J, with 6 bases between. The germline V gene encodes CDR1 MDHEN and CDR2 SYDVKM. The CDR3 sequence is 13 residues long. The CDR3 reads CASSLPQSYEQYF. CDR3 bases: TGTGCCAGCAGTTTACCTCAGTCCTACGAGCAGTACTTC.

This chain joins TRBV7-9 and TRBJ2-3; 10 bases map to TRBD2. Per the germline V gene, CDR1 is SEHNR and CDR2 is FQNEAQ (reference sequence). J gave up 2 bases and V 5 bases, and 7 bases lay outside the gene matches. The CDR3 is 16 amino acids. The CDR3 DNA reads TGTGCCAGCAGCCACATTAGCGGGGGGTTCACAGATACGCAGTATTTT. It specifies CASSHISGGFTDTQYF.

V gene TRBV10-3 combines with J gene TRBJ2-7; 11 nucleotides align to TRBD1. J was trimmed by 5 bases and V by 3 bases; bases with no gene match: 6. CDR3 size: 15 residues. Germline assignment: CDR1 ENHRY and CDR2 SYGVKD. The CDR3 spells CAISDPGQGDDEQYF. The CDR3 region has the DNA TGTGCCATCAGTGACCCGGGACAGGGGGATGACGAGCAGTACTTC.

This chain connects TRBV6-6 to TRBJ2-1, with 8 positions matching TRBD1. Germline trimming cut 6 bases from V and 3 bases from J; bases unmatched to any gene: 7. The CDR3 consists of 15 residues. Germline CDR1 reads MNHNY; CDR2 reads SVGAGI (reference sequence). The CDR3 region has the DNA TGTGCCAGCAGAACCGGGACAGGATACTACAATGAGCAGTTCTTC. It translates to CASRTGTGYYNEQFF.

The CDR3 here is CASSIAHNEQFF. The CDR3 region has the DNA TGTGCCAGTAGTATAGCCCACAATGAGCAGTTCTTC. The chain is built from TRBV19 and TRBJ2-1; D call uncertain. This CDR3 comprises 12 residues. Trimming pared 1 base from V and 5 bases from J, leaving 3 bases between. The germline V gene encodes CDR1 LNHDA and CDR2 SQIVND (reference sequence).

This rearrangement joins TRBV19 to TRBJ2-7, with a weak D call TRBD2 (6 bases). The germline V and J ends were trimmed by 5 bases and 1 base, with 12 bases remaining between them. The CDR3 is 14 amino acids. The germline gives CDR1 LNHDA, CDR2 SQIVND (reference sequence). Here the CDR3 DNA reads TGTGCCAGTAGTGCCGGGACTGGATCCTACGAGCAGTACTTC. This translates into CASSAGTGSYEQYF.

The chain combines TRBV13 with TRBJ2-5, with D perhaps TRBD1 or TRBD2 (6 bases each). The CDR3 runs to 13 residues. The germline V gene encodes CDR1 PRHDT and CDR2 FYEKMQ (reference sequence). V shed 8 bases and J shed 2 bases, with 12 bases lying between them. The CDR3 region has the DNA TGTGCCAGCCGGGGGCGGGAACAAGAGACCCAGTACTTC. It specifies CASRGREQETQYF.

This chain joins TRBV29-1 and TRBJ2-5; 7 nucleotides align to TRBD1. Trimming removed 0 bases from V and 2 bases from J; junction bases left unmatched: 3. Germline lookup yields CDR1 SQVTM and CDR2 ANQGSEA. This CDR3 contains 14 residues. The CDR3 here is CSVEDWDSQETQYF. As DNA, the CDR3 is TGCAGCGTTGAAGATTGGGACAGTCAAGAGACCCAGTACTTC.

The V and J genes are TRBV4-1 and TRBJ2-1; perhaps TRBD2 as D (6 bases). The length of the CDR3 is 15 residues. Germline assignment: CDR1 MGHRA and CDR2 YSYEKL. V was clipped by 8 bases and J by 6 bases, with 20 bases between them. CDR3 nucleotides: TGCGCCAGCGCACATCGGGCGGGGTTGGCCAATGAGCAGTTCTTC. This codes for CASAHRAGLANEQFF.

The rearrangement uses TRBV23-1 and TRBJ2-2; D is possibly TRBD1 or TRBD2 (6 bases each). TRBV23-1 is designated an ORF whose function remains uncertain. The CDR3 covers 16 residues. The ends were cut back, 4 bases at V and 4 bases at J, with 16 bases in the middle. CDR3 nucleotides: TGCGCCAGCAGTCGCGGGGCAGGGGTTTTCACCGGGGAGCTGTTTTTT. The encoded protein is CASSRGAGVFTGELFF.

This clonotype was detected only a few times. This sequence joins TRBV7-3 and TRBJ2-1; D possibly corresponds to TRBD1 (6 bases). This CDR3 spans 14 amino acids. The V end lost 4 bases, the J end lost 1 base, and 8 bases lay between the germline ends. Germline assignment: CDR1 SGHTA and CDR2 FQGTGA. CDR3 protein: CASSSGQSYNEQFF. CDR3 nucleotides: TGTGCCAGCAGCTCTGGACAGTCCTACAATGAGCAGTTCTTC.

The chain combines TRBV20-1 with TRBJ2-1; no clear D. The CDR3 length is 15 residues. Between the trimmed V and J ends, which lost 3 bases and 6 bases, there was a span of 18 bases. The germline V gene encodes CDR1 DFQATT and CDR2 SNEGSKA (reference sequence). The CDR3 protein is CSASYSAVFLNEQFF. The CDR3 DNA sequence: TGCAGTGCTAGTTATTCGGCCGTCTTTCTCAATGAGCAGTTCTTC.

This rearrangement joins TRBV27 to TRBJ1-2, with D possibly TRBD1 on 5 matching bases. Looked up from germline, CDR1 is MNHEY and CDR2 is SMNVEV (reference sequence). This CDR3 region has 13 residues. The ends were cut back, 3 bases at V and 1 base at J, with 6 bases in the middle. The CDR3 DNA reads TGTGCCAGCAGTTTTGGGGGTAACTATGGCTACACCTTC. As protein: CASSFGGNYGYTF.

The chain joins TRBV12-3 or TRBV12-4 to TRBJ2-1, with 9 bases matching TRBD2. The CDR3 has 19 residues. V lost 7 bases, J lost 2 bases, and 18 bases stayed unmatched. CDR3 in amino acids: CASTRPGRGGAGPYNEQFF. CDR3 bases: TGTGCCAGCACCAGACCGGGCCGCGGGGGGGCGGGCCCCTACAATGAGCAGTTCTTC.

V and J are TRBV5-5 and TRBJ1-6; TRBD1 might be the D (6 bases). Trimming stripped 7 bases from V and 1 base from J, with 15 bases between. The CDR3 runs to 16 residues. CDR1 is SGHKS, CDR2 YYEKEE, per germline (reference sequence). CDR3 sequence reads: CASQGGGESYNSPLHF. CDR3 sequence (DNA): TGTGCCAGCCAGGGAGGGGGGGAATCCTATAATTCACCCCTCCACTTT.

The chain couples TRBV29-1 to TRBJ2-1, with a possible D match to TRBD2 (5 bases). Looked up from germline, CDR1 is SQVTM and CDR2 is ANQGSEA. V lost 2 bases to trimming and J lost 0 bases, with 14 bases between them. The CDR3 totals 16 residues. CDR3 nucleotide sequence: TGCAGCGTTGAATCCCCCTCGGGAAGCTCCTACAATGAGCAGTTCTTC. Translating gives CSVESPSGSSYNEQFF.

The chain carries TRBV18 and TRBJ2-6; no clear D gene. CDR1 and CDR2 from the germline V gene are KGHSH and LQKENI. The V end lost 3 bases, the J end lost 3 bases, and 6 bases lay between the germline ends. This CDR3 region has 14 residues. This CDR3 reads CASSPEFGANVLTF. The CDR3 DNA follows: TGTGCCAGCTCACCCGAATTTGGGGCCAACGTCCTGACTTTC.

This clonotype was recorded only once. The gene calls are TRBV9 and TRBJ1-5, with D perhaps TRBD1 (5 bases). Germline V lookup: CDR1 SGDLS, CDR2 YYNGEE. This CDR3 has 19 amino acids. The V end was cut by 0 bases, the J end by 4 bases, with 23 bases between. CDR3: CASSVEGPEILSINQPQHF. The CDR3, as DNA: TGTGCCAGCAGCGTAGAGGGACCCGAGATCCTTTCAATTAATCAGCCCCAGCATTTT.

The CDR3 spells CASSFFGGHEQYF. The CDR3 DNA reads as TGTGCCAGTAGTTTCTTCGGGGGCCACGAGCAGTACTTC. The J gene is TRBJ2-7, the V gene TRBV19; D may match TRBD1 or TRBD2 (6 bases each). The germline V and J ends were trimmed by 5 bases and 5 bases, with 13 bases remaining between them. This CDR3 comprises 13 residues. Per the germline V gene, CDR1 is LNHDA and CDR2 is SQIVND (reference sequence).

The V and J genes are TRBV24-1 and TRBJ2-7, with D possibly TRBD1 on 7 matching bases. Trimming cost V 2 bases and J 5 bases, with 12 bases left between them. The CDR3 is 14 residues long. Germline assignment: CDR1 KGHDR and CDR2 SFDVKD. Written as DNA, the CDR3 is TGTGCCACCAGTGATTCAGACAGGGAGGACGAGCAGTACTTC. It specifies CATSDSDREDEQYF.

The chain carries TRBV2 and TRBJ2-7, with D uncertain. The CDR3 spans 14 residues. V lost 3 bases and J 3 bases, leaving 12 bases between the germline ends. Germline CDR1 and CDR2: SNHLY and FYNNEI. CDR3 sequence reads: CASSEVRMVYEQYF. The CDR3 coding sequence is TGTGCCAGCAGTGAGGTTAGAATGGTCTACGAGCAGTACTTC.

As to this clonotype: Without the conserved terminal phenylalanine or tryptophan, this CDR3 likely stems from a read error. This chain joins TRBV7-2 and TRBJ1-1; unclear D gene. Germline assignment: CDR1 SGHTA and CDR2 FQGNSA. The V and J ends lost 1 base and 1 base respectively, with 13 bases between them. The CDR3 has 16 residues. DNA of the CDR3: TGTGCCAGCAGCTTAGGTCAGAGGCGGCAGAACACTGAAGCTTTCTCT. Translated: CASSLGQRRQNTEAFS.

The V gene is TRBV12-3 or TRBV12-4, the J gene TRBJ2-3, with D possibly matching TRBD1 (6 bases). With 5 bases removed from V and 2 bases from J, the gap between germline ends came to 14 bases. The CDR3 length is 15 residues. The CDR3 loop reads CASSPWTEVTDTQYF. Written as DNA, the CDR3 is TGTGCCAGCAGTCCGTGGACAGAGGTCACAGATACGCAGTATTTT.

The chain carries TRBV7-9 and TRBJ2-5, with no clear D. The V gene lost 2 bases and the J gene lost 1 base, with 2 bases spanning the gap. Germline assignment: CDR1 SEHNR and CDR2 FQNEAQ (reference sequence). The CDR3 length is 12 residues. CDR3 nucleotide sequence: TGTGCCAGCAGCTTATTCCAAGAGACCCAGTACTTC. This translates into CASSLFQETQYF.

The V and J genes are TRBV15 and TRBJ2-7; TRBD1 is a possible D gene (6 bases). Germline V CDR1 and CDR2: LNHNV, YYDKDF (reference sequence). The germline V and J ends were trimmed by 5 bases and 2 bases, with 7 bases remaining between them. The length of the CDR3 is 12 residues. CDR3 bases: TGTGCCACCAGCCCAGGGGCCTACGAGCAGTACTTC. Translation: CATSPGAYEQYF.

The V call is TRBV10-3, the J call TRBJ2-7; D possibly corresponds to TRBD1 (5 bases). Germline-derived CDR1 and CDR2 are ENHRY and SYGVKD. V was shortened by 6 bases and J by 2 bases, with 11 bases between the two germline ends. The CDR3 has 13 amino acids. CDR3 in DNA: TGTGCCATCAGGAGAGACAGTACCTACGAGCAGTACTTC. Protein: CAIRRDSTYEQYF.

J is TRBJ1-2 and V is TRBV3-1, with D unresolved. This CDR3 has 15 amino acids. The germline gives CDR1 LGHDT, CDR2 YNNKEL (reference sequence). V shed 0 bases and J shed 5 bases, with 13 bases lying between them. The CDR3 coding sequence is TGTGCCAGCAGCCAAGAGTCCGGTCAGTCTTATGGCTACACCTTC. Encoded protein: CASSQESGQSYGYTF.

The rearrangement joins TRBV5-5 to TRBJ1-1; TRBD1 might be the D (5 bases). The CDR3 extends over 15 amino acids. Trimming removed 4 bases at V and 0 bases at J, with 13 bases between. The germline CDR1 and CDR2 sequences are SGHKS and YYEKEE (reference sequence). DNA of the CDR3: TGTGCCAGCAGCCCCCCGGAGGGGATGAACACTGAAGCTTTCTTT. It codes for CASSPPEGMNTEAFF.